A selection of T cell receptor beta chains follows, all from one sample in a study of glioma-infiltrating T cells after dendritic cell vaccination. Sequencing was performed with immunoSEQ multiplex PCR; in TCRdb, only in-frame clones are kept and a portion is missing. Of roughly 100,000 clones in the sample, about four fifths were seen once. The sequences come from blood, collected before dendritic cell vaccination. Receptors originate from a human donor with glioblastoma. Each CDR3 is given with its conserved first and last residue. The order of the fields is V gene, clone size, J gene, CDR3 length, D gene, CDR3 DNA, CDR3 protein. The D gene is left open where the match is weak. A row's size may be missing; if present it is once, few, many or a size class.

TRBV27	.	TRBJ1-1	17	.	TGTGCCAGCAGTTTATATCGAGGGGGGGGCGCGAATACTGAAGCTTTCTTT	CASSLYRGGGANTEAFF
TRBV30	.	TRBJ2-4	16	TRBD1	TGTGCCTGGAGACTACGACAGGGAACGGGCAAAAACATTCAGTACTTC	CAWRLRQGTGKNIQYF
TRBV15	.	TRBJ1-2	12	.	TGTGCCACCAGCAGAGATCGAGGGGGCTACACCTTC	CATSRDRGGYTF
TRBV6-5	.	TRBJ2-3	14	.	TGTGCCAGCAGTTATGTCAGGGGAATAGATACGCAGTATTTT	CASSYVRGIDTQYF
TRBV25-1	.	TRBJ2-3	16	TRBD2	TGTGCCAGCAGTGAATTTGGCGGGGGGTTCACAGATACGCAGTATTTT	CASSEFGGGFTDTQYF
TRBV7-2	few	TRBJ1-5	15	.	TGTGCCAGCAGCCCCGACAGAAATAGCAATCAGCCCCAGCATTTT	CASSPDRNSNQPQHF
TRBV7-2	.	TRBJ2-1	13	.	TGTGCCAGCAGCTTAGCGCAGGCCATTGAGCAGTTCTTC	CASSLAQAIEQFF
TRBV18	.	TRBJ1-1	16	.	TGTGCCAGCTCACCACCATACAAGGACAGTAACACTGAAGCTTTCTTT	CASSPPYKDSNTEAFF
TRBV9	.	TRBJ1-1	15	.	TGTGCCAGCAGCCTCGAAGAGGGAATGAACACTGAAGCTTTCTTT	CASSLEEGMNTEAFF
TRBV2	.	TRBJ1-1	12	TRBD1	TGTGCCAGCAGCGACAGGGCCACTGAAGCTTTCTTT	CASSDRATEAFF
TRBV30	.	TRBJ1-1	13	.	TGTGCCTGGAGTGTAGCGATGAACACTGAAGCTTTCTTT	CAWSVAMNTEAFF
TRBV5-1	.	TRBJ2-2	15	.	TGCGCCAGCAGACCAGGGGGGTCGAACACCGGGGAGCTGTTTTTT	CASRPGGSNTGELFF
TRBV27	.	TRBJ2-2	15	TRBD2	TGTGCCAGCAGTCCACATAGCGGGACCGCCGGGGAGCTGTTTTTT	CASSPHSGTAGELFF
TRBV2	.	TRBJ1-1	13	.	TGTGCCAGCAGTTTCGACAGCCGTCTTGAAGCTTTCTTT	CASSFDSRLEAFF
TRBV30	.	TRBJ2-7	15	.	TGTGCCTGGAGTCGGGAAGGCGTTGACTCCTACGAGCAGTACTTC	CAWSREGVDSYEQYF
TRBV7-2	.	TRBJ2-1	16	TRBD2	TGTGCCAGCAGGAGGACTAGCGGGGGTATCCACAATGAGCAGTTCTTC	CASRRTSGGIHNEQFF
TRBV27	.	TRBJ2-1	13	.	TGTGCCAGCAGTTTAACCCACCTATACGAGCAGTTCTTC	CASSLTHLYEQFF
TRBV11-2	.	TRBJ1-5	15	TRBD1	TGTGCCAGCAGCCAAGGAGGACAGGGTGATCAGCCCCAGCATTTT	CASSQGGQGDQPQHF
TRBV27	.	TRBJ2-5	15	TRBD2	TGTGCCAGCAGTTATTCTAGCGGGGGCCAAGAGACCCAGTACTTC	CASSYSSGGQETQYF
TRBV19	.	TRBJ2-5	16	.	TGTGCCAGTAGTCCAACCGGACTCCCCGACCAAGAGACCCAGTACTTC	CASSPTGLPDQETQYF
TRBV9	.	TRBJ2-7	15	.	TGTGCCAGCAGCGCCGGGGGGCAGTGGCCCTACGAGCAGTACTTC	CASSAGGQWPYEQYF
TRBV19	few	TRBJ2-2	16	.	TGTGCCAGTAGCGCCCGACTAGTTGCGAACACCGGGGAGCTGTTTTTT	CASSARLVANTGELFF
TRBV5-1	.	TRBJ2-7	14	TRBD1	TGCGCCAGCAACTCGGGACAGGAACGGCGCGAGCAGTACTTC	CASNSGQERREQYF
TRBV5-1	.	TRBJ1-6	16	.	TGCGCCAGCAGCTTGGTGGGACTCTCCTATAATTCACCCCTCCACTTT	CASSLVGLSYNSPLHF
TRBV6-6	.	TRBJ1-1	13	.	TGTGCCAGCAGAACGGGGGGGTACACTGAAGCTTTCTTT	CASRTGGYTEAFF
TRBV7-3	.	TRBJ2-2	13	.	TGTGCCAGCAGCCCCGCGGGGCCCGGGGAGCTGTTTTTT	CASSPAGPGELFF
TRBV18	.	TRBJ1-1	15	.	TGTGCCAGCTCACCCCCCACGGGAGGGGACACTGAAGCTTTCTTT	CASSPPTGGDTEAFF
TRBV6-5	few	TRBJ2-3	15	.	TGTGCCAGCACTACCTCCCGGGACATCACAGATACGCAGTATTTT	CASTTSRDITDTQYF
TRBV2	.	TRBJ1-2	14	.	TGTGCCAGCCTTCCGCGGACAGTTCTTTATGGCTACACCTTC	CASLPRTVLYGYTF
TRBV5-1	.	TRBJ2-1	13	TRBD2	TGCGCCAGCAGCTTGGGGTCCGGGAGGGAGCAGTTCTTC	CASSLGSGREQFF
TRBV25-1	.	TRBJ1-4	17	.	TGTGCCAGCAGTGAAATGTTTGGGGCGGTGAATAATGAAAAACTGTTTTTT	CASSEMFGAVNNEKLFF